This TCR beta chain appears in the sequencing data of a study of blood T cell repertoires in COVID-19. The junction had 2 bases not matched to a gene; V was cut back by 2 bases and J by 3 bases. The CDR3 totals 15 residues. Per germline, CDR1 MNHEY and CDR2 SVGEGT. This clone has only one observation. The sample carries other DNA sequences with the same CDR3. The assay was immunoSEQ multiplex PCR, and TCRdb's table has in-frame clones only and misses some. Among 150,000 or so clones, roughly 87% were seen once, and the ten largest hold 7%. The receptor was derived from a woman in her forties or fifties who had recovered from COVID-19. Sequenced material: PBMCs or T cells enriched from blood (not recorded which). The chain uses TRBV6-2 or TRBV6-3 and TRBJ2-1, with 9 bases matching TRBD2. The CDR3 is CASSYKAGGYNEQFF. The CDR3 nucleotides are TGTGCCAGCAGTTACAAAGCGGGAGGCTACAATGAGCAGTTCTTC.